The next 28 T cell receptor beta chains were all read from a single sample in a study of T cell responses to AZD1222 COVID-19 vaccine. Produced via immunoSEQ multiplex PCR; TCRdb's table is partial and in-frame only. Of 95,000 to 150,000 clones listed, roughly nine tenths are singletons. This material consisted of peripheral blood, taken on day 0 of AZD1222 vaccination. The receptor set was obtained from an adult in good health.

J is TRBJ2-7 and V is TRBV9; D is ambiguous. Deletions cut 0 bases from V and 3 bases from J, with 10 bases between. Germline CDR1 reads SGDLS; CDR2 reads YYNGEE. There are 14 residues in the CDR3. As DNA, the CDR3 is TGTGCCAGCAGCGTAGGTAGCCCTGGCTACGAGCAGTACTTC. It encodes CASSVGSPGYEQYF.

This clone was seen a handful of times. The V call is TRBV7-8, the J call TRBJ1-5; D not certain. Germline CDR1 and CDR2: SGHVS and FQNEAQ. V dropped 5 bases and J dropped 3 bases, with 11 bases sitting between them. CDR3 length equals 14 residues. The CDR3 here is CASSPLGINQPQHF. DNA for the CDR3: TGTGCCAGCAGCCCCCTAGGGATCAATCAGCCCCAGCATTTT.

This chain joins TRBV7-9 and TRBJ2-2; no definite D call. Between the trimmed V and J ends, which lost 5 bases and 3 bases, there was a span of 10 bases. The CDR3 runs 14 residues. Germline assignment: CDR1 SEHNR and CDR2 FQNEAQ (reference sequence). This CDR3 reads CASSPLRDTGELFF. CDR3 nucleotide sequence: TGTGCCAGCAGCCCTCTAAGGGACACCGGGGAGCTGTTTTTT.

V and J are TRBV2 and TRBJ1-3; tentative D call: TRBD1 (6 bases). The V end was cut by 2 bases, the J end by 5 bases, with 7 bases between. CDR3 length: 13 amino acids. Germline CDR1 and CDR2: SNHLY and FYNNEI. The CDR3 sequence: CASSERDRNTIYF. Written as DNA, the CDR3 is TGTGCCAGCAGTGAACGGGACAGAAACACCATATATTTT. Full variable domain (rest looked up from reference TRBV2 and TRBJ1-3): EPEVTQTPSHQVTQMGQEVILRCVPISNHLYFYWYRQILGQKVEFLVSFYNNEISEKSEIFDDQFSVERPDGSNFTLKIRSTKLEDSAMYFCASSERDRNTIYFGEGSWLTVV.

This rearrangement joins TRBV10-3 to TRBJ1-1; 8 nucleotides agree with TRBD1. Germline CDR1 is ENHRY and CDR2 is SYGVKD. This CDR3 region has 15 residues. Losses at the gene ends were 7 bases for V and 0 bases for J; bases not matched to a gene: 7. The CDR3 sequence is CAITNPGGLNTEAFF. The CDR3 DNA follows: TGTGCCATCACAAACCCAGGGGGCTTGAACACTGAAGCTTTCTTT.

The chain uses TRBV19 and TRBJ1-2; no clear D gene. The V end was cut by 3 bases, the J end by 7 bases, with 18 bases between. CDR1 and CDR2 (germline): LNHDA, SQIVND (reference sequence). The CDR3 is 15 residues long. The CDR3 is CASSIDWAAGGGYTF. The CDR3 nucleotides are TGTGCCAGTAGTATTGATTGGGCTGCCGGAGGTGGCTACACCTTC.

The chain has TRBV19 and TRBJ1-5; D is unclear. V gave up 3 bases and J gave up 2 bases, with 11 bases separating them. The CDR3 loop spans 15 amino acids. The germline V gene encodes CDR1 LNHDA and CDR2 SQIVND (reference sequence). The CDR3 bases are TGTGCCAGTAGTATCGCAGGTCTGGGCAATCAGCCCCAGCATTTT. Translated, it gives CASSIAGLGNQPQHF.

This chain uses TRBV5-1 with TRBJ1-1; D unresolved. Germline assignment: CDR1 SGHRS and CDR2 YFSETQ. The CDR3 has 14 residues. Trimming removed 3 bases at V and 4 bases at J, with 13 bases between. CDR3 DNA sequence: TGCGCCAGCAGCTGGCGGGAGACGGGCACTGAAGCTTTCTTT. Its translation is CASSWRETGTEAFF.

CDR3 region: CASSVGTVSSYEQYF. The CDR3 bases are TGCGCCAGCAGCGTTGGGACAGTGAGCTCCTACGAGCAGTACTTC. The V gene is TRBV5-1, the J gene TRBJ2-7, with 7 bases that match TRBD1. Germline V gives CDR1 SGHRS, CDR2 YFSETQ. Unmatched junction bases numbered 7, after V lost 4 bases and J lost 0 bases. This CDR3 contains 15 residues.

J is TRBJ2-1 and V is TRBV7-6; 7 nucleotides line up with TRBD2. The CDR3 is made up of 16 amino acids. CDR1 and CDR2 (germline): SGHVS, FNYEAQ. J gave up 1 base and V 9 bases, and 12 bases lay outside the gene matches. The CDR3 coding sequence is TGTGCCAGTACCCCGGGTGGGGGGGTTTCCTACAATGAGCAGTTCTTC. Protein sequence: CASTPGGGVSYNEQFF.

This chain joins TRBV4-1 and TRBJ1-5; TRBD1 matches at 7 bases. The V segment lost 2 bases and the J segment 4 bases; nucleotides outside the gene matches: 8. The CDR3 has 16 amino acids. Germline V gene lookup returns CDR1 MGHRA and CDR2 YSYEKL. The CDR3 loop reads CASSQLGTVQNQPQHF. CDR3 in DNA: TGCGCCAGCAGCCAACTCGGGACAGTCCAGAATCAGCCCCAGCATTTT.

The chain links TRBV13 to TRBJ1-5; 8 positions match TRBD1. CDR1 and CDR2 (germline): PRHDT, FYEKMQ (reference sequence). V trimming: 6 bases; J trimming: 0 bases; junction bases outside the gene matches: 13. The CDR3 contains 18 residues. This CDR3 is CASRSPGQDTNSNQPQHF. CDR3 in DNA: TGTGCCAGCAGGTCCCCGGGACAGGACACGAATAGCAATCAGCCCCAGCATTTT. Together with reference TRBV13 and TRBJ1-5, the CDR3 gives the full variable domain: AAGVIQSPRHLIKEKRETATLKCYPIPRHDTVYWYQQGPGQDPQFLISFYEKMQSDKGSIPDRFSAQQFSDYHSELNMSSLELGDSALYFCASRSPGQDTNSNQPQHFGDGTRLSIL.

J is TRBJ2-2 and V is TRBV5-1, with no clear D. Between the trimmed V and J ends, which lost 0 bases and 4 bases, there was a span of 13 bases. Germline V gene lookup returns CDR1 SGHRS and CDR2 YFSETQ. This CDR3 is built from 16 residues. Here the CDR3 DNA reads TGCGCCAGCAGCTTGGTCCCTAGGAGCTCCACCGGGGAGCTGTTTTTT. This sequence encodes CASSLVPRSSTGELFF.

This sequence joins TRBV27 and TRBJ2-3; D remains unclear. Germline loops: CDR1 MNHEY, CDR2 SMNVEV (reference sequence). Trimming took off 5 bases at V and 6 bases at J, with 15 bases between the two ends. This CDR3 contains 14 residues. CDR3 sequence reads: CASSPARLSDTQYF. The CDR3 DNA follows: TGTGCCAGCAGTCCTGCTAGGTTGTCGGATACGCAGTATTTT.

The chain links TRBV9 to TRBJ1-2; D gene unclear. CDR3 length: 12 amino acids. Trimming removed 0 bases from V and 8 bases from J, with 8 bases in between. The germline V gene encodes CDR1 SGDLS and CDR2 YYNGEE. The CDR3: CASSVGGNGYTF. DNA of the CDR3: TGTGCCAGCAGCGTAGGGGGAAACGGCTACACCTTC. Drawing the rest from reference TRBV9 and TRBJ1-2, the complete variable domain is DSGVTQTPKHLITATGQRVTLRCSPRSGDLSVYWYQQSLDQGLQFLIQYYNGEERAKGNILERFSAQQFPDLHSELNLSSLELGDSALYFCASSVGGNGYTFGSGTRLTVV.

The chain uses TRBV9 and TRBJ2-2; no definite D call. Trimming shortened V by 0 bases and J by 3 bases, and 6 bases separated the two germline ends. The CDR3 is 14 amino acids. Per germline, CDR1 SGDLS and CDR2 YYNGEE. CDR3 in amino acids: CASSVVEDTGELFF. In nucleotides, the CDR3 is TGTGCCAGCAGCGTAGTAGAGGACACCGGGGAGCTGTTTTTT.

Concerning this clone itself: The sample has other DNA sequences that encode this CDR3 too. The chain recombines TRBV5-6 with TRBJ2-5; D not resolved. The CDR3 has 13 residues. The germline CDR1 and CDR2 sequences are SGHDT and YYEEEE. V lost 2 bases to trimming and J lost 5 bases, with 10 bases between them. The CDR3, as DNA: TGTGCCAGCAGCTTAAGGAATGGGGAGACCCAGTACTTC. It specifies CASSLRNGETQYF.

The chain is built from TRBV6-5 and TRBJ2-7, with a tentative D call TRBD1 (6 bases). The CDR3 length is 12 residues. The V and J ends lost 6 bases and 3 bases respectively, with 9 bases between them. Germline CDR1 MNHEY, CDR2 SVGAGI. DNA of the CDR3: TGTGCCAGCAGGAAGGACAGCTACGAGCAGTACTTC. Its translation: CASRKDSYEQYF.

V is TRBV5-6 and J is TRBJ2-2; 9 nucleotides agree with TRBD1. Germline-derived CDR1 and CDR2 are SGHDT and YYEEEE. The CDR3 sequence is 17 residues long. The V and J ends lost 4 bases and 3 bases, in that order; junction bases with no gene match: 10. CDR3 sequence reads: CASSRRDRVVDTGELFF. Here the CDR3 DNA reads TGTGCCAGCAGCCGCCGGGACAGGGTGGTAGACACCGGGGAGCTGTTTTTT.

This chain uses TRBV5-8 with TRBJ1-5, with 7 bases identical to TRBD1. The length of the CDR3 is 14 residues. Trimming at V came to 4 bases and at J to 4 bases, leaving 5 bases not matched to a gene. From germline, CDR1 is SGHTS and CDR2 YDEGEE. The CDR3 region is CASSGRDRNQPQHF. CDR3 nucleotides: TGTGCCAGCAGCGGCCGGGACAGAAATCAGCCCCAGCATTTT.

The V and J genes are TRBV7-9 and TRBJ2-3; D not resolved. Trimming removed 5 bases at V and 6 bases at J, with 9 bases between. CDR3 length: 12 residues. In germline, CDR1 is SEHNR, CDR2 FQNEAQ (reference sequence). Here the CDR3 DNA reads TGTGCCAGCAGCCCTACAAGGGATACGCAGTATTTT. Amino acids: CASSPTRDTQYF.

The rearrangement joins TRBV5-1 to TRBJ2-7; D uncertain. The CDR3 extends over 12 amino acids. Germline V gene sequence: CDR1 SGHRS, CDR2 YFSETQ. Trimming removed 3 bases at V and 3 bases at J, with 7 bases between. As DNA, the CDR3 is TGCGCCAGCAGCTCCCACAGCTACGAGCAGTACTTC. As protein: CASSSHSYEQYF.

This chain links TRBV5-5 with TRBJ1-5, with 8 bases that match TRBD1. Germline trimming cut 5 bases from V and 5 bases from J; bases unmatched to any gene: 9. Germline V gene data show CDR1 as SGHKS and CDR2 as YYEKEE (reference sequence). The CDR3 has 15 amino acids. This CDR3 is CASSRQGRGDQPQHF. CDR3 DNA sequence: TGTGCCAGCAGTCGACAGGGGAGGGGTGATCAGCCCCAGCATTTT. Using reference TRBV5-5 and TRBJ1-5 for the parts outside the CDR3, the full variable domain is DAGVTQSPTHLIKTRGQQVTLRCSPISGHKSVSWYQQVLGQGPQFIFQYYEKEERGRGNFPDRFSARQFPNYSSELNVNALLLGDSALYLCASSRQGRGDQPQHFGDGTRLSIL.

V gene TRBV13 combines with J gene TRBJ1-4, with 8 bases aligning to TRBD1. V shed 2 bases, J shed 6 bases, and the junction held 2 bases outside the gene matches. Germline lookup yields CDR1 PRHDT and CDR2 FYEKMQ (reference sequence). This CDR3 has 14 residues. The CDR3 reads CASSLQGADEKLFF. The CDR3 DNA reads as TGTGCCAGCAGCTTACAGGGGGCGGATGAAAAACTGTTTTTT.

The rearrangement links TRBV4-1 to TRBJ2-1, with D possibly being TRBD2 (5 bases). Germline V gene lookup returns CDR1 MGHRA and CDR2 YSYEKL. V lost 0 bases and J 4 bases, leaving 13 bases between the germline ends. The CDR3 consists of 16 residues. The DNA for the CDR3 is TGCGCCAGCAGCCAAGATCCGGGGAACCGGTACAATGAGCAGTTCTTC. Encoded protein: CASSQDPGNRYNEQFF.

The count of this clone is one. The rearrangement uses TRBV19 and TRBJ2-3; maybe TRBD1 (8 bases). Trimming removed 6 bases at V and 0 bases at J, with 16 bases between. The CDR3 sequence is 16 residues long. The germline V gene has CDR1 LNHDA and CDR2 SQIVND (reference sequence). CDR3 sequence: CASREQGGMSTDTQYF. In DNA form, the CDR3 reads TGTGCCAGTAGGGAACAGGGGGGGATGAGCACAGATACGCAGTATTTT.

V usage is TRBV6-5 and J usage is TRBJ1-5, with TRBD1 matching over 8 bases. V was pared by 5 bases and J by 4 bases, with 4 bases of the junction left unmatched. CDR1 is MNHEY, CDR2 SVGAGI, per germline. CDR3 length: 14 residues. The CDR3 loop is CASSRQGANQPQHF. CDR3 DNA sequence: TGTGCCAGCAGTCGTCAGGGGGCAAATCAGCCCCAGCATTTT.

V usage is TRBV6-1 and J usage is TRBJ1-5; D ambiguous. V gave up 1 base and J gave up 4 bases, with 14 bases separating them. Germline loops: CDR1 MNHNS, CDR2 SASEGT. The CDR3 has 16 amino acids. The CDR3: CASSEGGWWGNQPQHF. Written as DNA, the CDR3 is TGTGCCAGCAGTGAAGGAGGGTGGTGGGGAAATCAGCCCCAGCATTTT.